The next 13 T cell receptor beta chains were all read from a single sample in a study of T cells in Graves' hyperthyroidism and ophthalmopathy (dated by TCRdb to about 2019). The library was produced with multiplex PCR. Sequencing took place on an Illumina HiSeq 2000. The TCR beta CDR3 regions were amplified from the RNA transcripts. A first-round RT-PCR of the TCR CDR3 used the HTBI primer set with the Qiagen OneStep RT-PCR kit. In-frame beta chains were kept once TCRdb had trimmed the public reads at Q25 with fastp and called clones with MiXCR. Each entry merges the rows of one CDR3 protein and shows their most common DNA and genes. Present in this sample are about 660,000 distinct CDR3 sequences, roughly 45% of which were seen just once. The top ten hold more than 7% of the sample. Sequencing was carried out using peripheral blood or thyroid tissue (not recorded which). All receptors derive from an adult man with Graves' disease, either hyperthyroidism or ophthalmopathy (not recorded which).

The rearrangement uses TRBV6-6 and TRBJ1-2; 7 positions agree with TRBD1. The CDR3 is made up of 15 amino acids. The germline gives CDR1 MNHNY, CDR2 SVGAGI (reference sequence). V dropped 5 bases and J dropped 4; count of bases not matched to a gene: 10. As DNA, the CDR3 is TGTGCCAGCAGTGCCTACTCGGGACAGTCCTATGGCTACACCTTC. Translating gives CASSAYSGQSYGYTF.

This sequence joins TRBV20-1 and TRBJ2-7; TRBD2 aligns across 13 bases. Germline V gene lookup returns CDR1 DFQATT and CDR2 SNEGSKA (reference sequence). The CDR3 loop spans 15 amino acids. Trimming at V came to 3 bases and at J to 2 bases, leaving 4 bases not matched to a gene. The CDR3 region is CSASVGTSGTYEQYF. The CDR3 coding sequence is TGCAGTGCTAGTGTCGGGACTAGCGGGACCTACGAGCAGTACTTC.

This clonotype was picked up a small number of times. The chain joins TRBV20-1 to TRBJ1-1; the D gene is possibly TRBD1 (5 bases). Germline CDR1 DFQATT, CDR2 SNEGSKA (reference sequence). Trimming removed 3 bases at V and 1 base at J, with 15 bases between. The length of the CDR3 is 15 residues. The CDR3: CSASGQGGWNTEAFF. For the CDR3, the DNA is TGCAGTGCTAGCGGACAAGGAGGGTGGAACACTGAAGCTTTCTTT.

The chain carries TRBV7-9 and TRBJ2-7; 10 positions agree with TRBD1. This CDR3 spans 16 amino acids. Germline trimming cut 5 bases from V and 7 bases from J; bases unmatched to any gene: 14. The germline V gene has CDR1 SEHNR and CDR2 FQNEAQ (reference sequence). DNA for the CDR3: TGTGCCAGCAGCCCACCGGGACAGGGGCGTTCTCGGGAGCAGTACTTC. Amino acids: CASSPPGQGRSREQYF. The full variable domain, completed using reference TRBV7-9 and TRBJ2-7, is DTGVSQNPRHKITKRGQNVTFRCDPISEHNRLYWYRQTLGQGPEFLTYFQNEAQLEKSRLLSDRFSAERPKGSFSTLEIQRTEQGDSAMYLCASSPPGQGRSREQYFGPGTRLTVT.

This clonotype appeared a few times. The V and J genes are TRBV7-8 and TRBJ1-6, with no clear D. CDR1 is SGHVS, CDR2 FQNEAQ, per germline. The germline V and J ends were trimmed by 6 bases and 7 bases, with 16 bases remaining between them. This CDR3 contains 15 residues. This chain's CDR3 is CASSLAPLDNSPLHF. As DNA, the CDR3 is TGTGCCAGCAGTTTGGCGCCCCTGGACAATTCACCCCTCCACTTT. The entire variable domain, with the rest obtained from reference TRBV7-8 and TRBJ1-6, is as follows: GAGVSQSPRYKVAKRGQDVALRCDPISGHVSLFWYQQALGQGPEFLTYFQNEAQLDKSGLPSDRFFAERPEGSVSTLKIQRTQQEDSAVYLCASSLAPLDNSPLHFGNGTRLTVT.

As DNA, the CDR3 is TGCGCCAGCAGCTTACCACAGGGCTCGCCCCAGCATTTT. It yields the protein CASSLPQGSPQHF. V usage is TRBV5-1 and J usage is TRBJ1-5; tentatively, D is TRBD1 (6 bases). Between the trimmed V and J ends, which lost 2 bases and 9 bases, there was a span of 12 bases. This CDR3 has 13 amino acids. In germline, CDR1 is SGHRS, CDR2 YFSETQ.

This clonotype occurred a few times. Given a much more abundant clone one base away, this may be a read error. This chain connects TRBV29-1 to TRBJ2-7, with TRBD1 matching 8 bases. J lost 3 bases, V lost 4 bases, and 2 bases had no gene match. There are 12 residues in the CDR3. Germline CDR1 SQVTM, CDR2 ANQGSEA. The CDR3 DNA sequence: TGCAGCGTTGGAGACAGGGGCTACGAGCAGTACTTC. Translated: CSVGDRGYEQYF.

The gene calls are TRBV7-6 and TRBJ1-1; 10 nucleotides match TRBD1. Trimming cost V 6 bases and J 11 bases; bases outside gene matches: 9. Looked up from germline, CDR1 is SGHVS and CDR2 is FNYEAQ. This CDR3 has 13 residues. The CDR3 sequence is CASRSTGGEVAFF. As DNA, the CDR3 is TGTGCCAGCAGGTCGACAGGGGGCGAGGTGGCTTTCTTT.

The V gene is TRBV7-8, the J gene TRBJ1-6, with 8 bases that match TRBD1. Germline CDR1 reads SGHVS; CDR2 reads FQNEAQ. There are 17 residues in the CDR3. J gave up 7 bases and V 6 bases, and 14 bases lay outside the gene matches. The CDR3 DNA reads as TGTGCCAGCAGTGAATATGGGGGACAGGTCCTGAATTCACCCCTCCACTTT. This translates into CASSEYGGQVLNSPLHF.

For this clonotype: This may stem from a read error, because a much larger clone lies one nucleotide away. The rearrangement joins TRBV2 to TRBJ1-5; 7 bases map to TRBD1. The J call could be wrong; TRBJ2-3 is a better fit for the DNA end. The germline V gene encodes CDR1 SNHLY and CDR2 FYNNEI. CDR3 length: 13 residues. The DNA of the CDR3 is TGTGCCAGCACCGCAGGGGGATCTCAGCCCCAGTATTTT. Translated: CASTAGGSQPQYF.

This clonotype was found a few times. V usage is TRBV20-1 and J usage is TRBJ2-7; D is possibly TRBD1 (5 bases). The CDR3 is 16 amino acids. Germline loops: CDR1 DFQATT, CDR2 SNEGSKA (reference sequence). V was clipped by 6 bases and J by 3 bases, with 24 bases between them. In DNA form, the CDR3 reads TGCAGTGCCCCCTCCCCCATCAGGGCTCCAAACTACGAGCAGTACTTC. It codes for CSAPSPIRAPNYEQYF.

This chain links TRBV2 with TRBJ2-5, with 11 bases identical to TRBD1. With V trimmed by 7 bases and J by 5 bases, 9 bases remained unmatched. Germline V gene sequence: CDR1 SNHLY, CDR2 FYNNEI. CDR3 length equals 15 residues. The CDR3 spells CASKWSGQGDETQYF. CDR3 DNA sequence: TGTGCCAGCAAGTGGTCGGGACAGGGGGATGAGACCCAGTACTTC.

This clonotype has a handful of counts. This chain connects TRBV7-9 to TRBJ2-2; tentatively, D is TRBD1 (6 bases). Between the trimmed V and J ends, which lost 3 bases and 1 base, there was a span of 12 bases. The CDR3 covers 16 residues. Germline V gives CDR1 SEHNR, CDR2 FQNEAQ (reference sequence). The CDR3 loop reads CASSLSGQWNTGELFF. Written as DNA, the CDR3 is TGTGCCAGCAGCTTGTCCGGACAGTGGAACACCGGGGAGCTGTTTTTT.